Below, one TCR beta chain is given with its context. The data derive from a study of blood T cell repertoires in COVID-19. Profiled with immunoSEQ multiplex PCR; TCRdb holds only in-frame clones, not every one. The sample includes tens of thousands of clones, 80% to 95% of them seen just once. In germline, CDR1 is SGHAT, CDR2 FQDESV (reference sequence). This CDR3 has 14 amino acids. The germline V and J ends were trimmed by 8 bases and 5 bases, with 18 bases remaining between them. The receptor was derived from a man aged 60-69 years with acute or convalescent COVID-19. The chain uses TRBV11-1 and TRBJ1-1; weak D call: TRBD1 (6 bases). The sequencing sample was made of peripheral blood. CDR3 bases: TGTGCCAGCGAAGAGTGGCAGGGGAAGACTGAAGCTTTCTTT. Protein: CASEEWQGKTEAFF.